This T cell receptor (beta chain) came from a study of blood T cell repertoires in COVID-19. Background on the study: Samples taken during acute and convalescent COVID-19 were collected in the United States, Italy and Spain. From T cells, B-cell-depleted T cells, or PBMCs came the material, which was cDNA or gDNA.

The germline CDR1 and CDR2 sequences are SGDLS and YYNGEE. The CDR3 loop spans 15 amino acids. V shed 0 bases and J shed 2 bases, with 11 bases lying between them. Original methodology: Nucleated cell number was recorded as an estimate derived from reference gene primer amplification. The assay was immunoSEQ multiplex PCR, and TCRdb's table has in-frame clones only and misses some. The V and J calls and clone size were taken over from that table, and D and trimming were inferred from the DNA. Of over 400,000 clones in the sample, 75% to 90% were seen once. The sample taken for sequencing was peripheral blood. This sequence was found in a human donor in a cohort sampled during active COVID-19. The chain carries TRBV9 and TRBJ2-5, with TRBD1 as a possible D gene (5 bases). The CDR3: CASSVAPDSQETQYF. The DNA for the CDR3 is TGTGCCAGCAGCGTAGCTCCAGACAGTCAAGAGACCCAGTACTTC. Supplemented by reference TRBV9 and TRBJ2-5, the full variable domain reads DSGVTQTPKHLITATGQRVTLRCSPRSGDLSVYWYQQSLDQGLQFLIQYYNGEERAKGNILERFSAQQFPDLHSELNLSSLELGDSALYFCASSVAPDSQETQYFGPGTRLLVL.